The clone carrying this TCR beta chain was counted a single time. Its target is unknown. Treatment here: approximately nine-day PBMC culture with coronavirus spike peptide pools or control peptides (ViraFEST assay). Sequenced with the Oncomine TCR Beta short-read assay was DNA taken from cultured CD4+ T cells. TCRdb re-called the PCR reads with MiXCR, one entry per CDR3 protein. The sample contains 7,000 to 10,000 distinct CDR3 sequences, around 72% of which appear only once. Between the trimmed V and J ends, which lost 5 bases and 10 bases, there was a span of 17 bases. Per the germline V gene, CDR1 is SEHNR and CDR2 is FQNEAQ (reference sequence). This CDR3 comprises 13 residues. This sample was included in a study of vaccination and CD4 T cells after COVID-19. Background on the study: Post-COVID samples were collected a median 101 days following diagnosis, spanning 35 to 161.

The material sequenced was CD4+ T cells from blood, cultured in vitro. V usage is TRBV7-9 and J usage is TRBJ1-2; D ambiguous. This TCR was sampled from a human donor who had recovered from COVID-19. The CDR3 is CASSRATSPDYTF. The CDR3 coding sequence is TGTGCCAGCAGCCGGGCGACCTCACCGGACTACACCTTC.